Sequencing of this T cell receptor (beta chain) was carried out in a study of blood T cell repertoires in COVID-19. Across the study: Samples of COVID-19 (acute and convalescent) were obtained from the United States, Italy and Spain.

Trimming took 7 bases from V and 5 from J; bases not matched to a gene: 15. The CDR3 contains 16 residues. Germline values: CDR1 SEHNR, CDR2 FQNEAQ (reference sequence). The protocol was immunoSEQ multiplex PCR, while the TCRdb copy is restricted to in-frame clones and leaves out a portion. The sample yields some 68,000 clones, around nine tenths seen once. The sequenced material came from peripheral blood. The sequence derives from a human donor in a cohort sampled during active COVID-19. The V gene is TRBV7-9, the J gene TRBJ2-5; TRBD2 matches at 8 bases. As DNA, the CDR3 is TGTGCCAGCACCCCGGGAGACGGGCCGGGAGGGGAGACCCAGTACTTC. Protein: CASTPGDGPGGETQYF.